A selection of T cell receptor beta chains follows, all from one sample in a study of T cell responses to AZD1222 COVID-19 vaccine. Measured with immunoSEQ multiplex PCR; TCRdb has only the in-frame clones, and not every one. The sample yields about 85,000 clones, roughly nine tenths seen once. The sample consisted of peripheral blood, taken on day 0 of AZD1222 vaccination. These receptors all stem from an adult in good health. Both conserved end residues are part of each CDR3. Fields, in order: D gene, V gene, CDR3 length, clone size, J gene, CDR3 DNA, CDR3 protein. D genes are given only for firm matches. Clone size, where shown, is once, few, many, or a class for clones that have expanded.

D gene: NA; V gene: TRBV9; CDR3 length: 15; clone size: NA; J gene: TRBJ2-1; CDR3 DNA: TGTGCCAGCAGCCCCCAAGGGGAGTTCCCCCATGAGCAGTTCTTC; CDR3 protein: CASSPQGEFPHEQFF
D gene: NA; V gene: TRBV25-1; CDR3 length: 15; clone size: once; J gene: TRBJ1-4; CDR3 DNA: TGTGCCAGCAGTGAAGCCCGGGCCCCTCCGGGAAAACTGTTTTTT; CDR3 protein: CASSEARAPPGKLFF
D gene: NA; V gene: TRBV5-1; CDR3 length: 16; clone size: NA; J gene: TRBJ1-3; CDR3 DNA: TGCGCCAGCAGCGTGGATAACATCTACTCTGGAAACACCATATATTTT; CDR3 protein: CASSVDNIYSGNTIYF
D gene: NA; V gene: TRBV7-7; CDR3 length: 18; clone size: once; J gene: TRBJ2-6; CDR3 DNA: TGTGCCAGCAGCCGAGTTAGTAAGTGCAAAAGTCGGGCCAACGTCCTGACTTTC; CDR3 protein: CASSRVSKCKSRANVLTF
D gene: NA; V gene: TRBV5-5; CDR3 length: 16; clone size: NA; J gene: TRBJ2-3; CDR3 DNA: TGTGCCAGCAGCCTGTCGGGACCTCAAAAAACCAATACGCAGTATTTT; CDR3 protein: CASSLSGPQKTNTQYF
D gene: NA; V gene: TRBV11-2; CDR3 length: 16; clone size: NA; J gene: TRBJ1-1; CDR3 DNA: TGTGCCAGCAGCTTAGTTGGCCGGGGATCGAACACTGAAGCTTTCTTT; CDR3 protein: CASSLVGRGSNTEAFF
D gene: TRBD1; V gene: TRBV5-1; CDR3 length: 21; clone size: NA; J gene: TRBJ1-4; CDR3 DNA: TGCGCCAGCAGCTTTTCTTCCTCGACAGGGGGCATCGGAATGGGTAATGAAAAACTGTTTTTT; CDR3 protein: CASSFSSSTGGIGMGNEKLFF
D gene: NA; V gene: TRBV7-2; CDR3 length: 14; clone size: NA; J gene: TRBJ2-1; CDR3 DNA: TGTGCCAGCAGCTTAGTAGGGGTAAGCGATGAGCAGTTCTTC; CDR3 protein: CASSLVGVSDEQFF
D gene: NA; V gene: TRBV29-1; CDR3 length: 16; clone size: NA; J gene: TRBJ2-7; CDR3 DNA: TGCAGCGTGGAGGGGGAAGGTGGACTTGGGACCTACGAGCAGTACTTC; CDR3 protein: CSVEGEGGLGTYEQYF
D gene: NA; V gene: TRBV30; CDR3 length: 11; clone size: NA; J gene: TRBJ2-7; CDR3 DNA: TGTGCCTGTTCAACGAGTGTTGAGCAGTACTTC; CDR3 protein: CACSTSVEQYF
D gene: NA; V gene: TRBV4-1; CDR3 length: 15; clone size: few; J gene: TRBJ1-5; CDR3 DNA: TGCGCCAGCAGCCAAGGATTAGGGGTTAATCAGCCCCAGCATTTT; CDR3 protein: CASSQGLGVNQPQHF
D gene: NA; V gene: TRBV5-5; CDR3 length: 16; clone size: NA; J gene: TRBJ2-1; CDR3 DNA: TGTGCCAGCAGCTTGGGGGGGCCCCTTATCGGGGGTGAGCAGTTCTTC; CDR3 protein: CASSLGGPLIGGEQFF
D gene: NA; V gene: TRBV7-2; CDR3 length: 15; clone size: NA; J gene: TRBJ2-3; CDR3 DNA: TGTGCCAGCAGCTCGGCGGCAGGGGGGGGAGATACGCAGTATTTT; CDR3 protein: CASSSAAGGGDTQYF
D gene: NA; V gene: TRBV5-1; CDR3 length: 15; clone size: NA; J gene: TRBJ2-7; CDR3 DNA: TGCGCCAGCAGACCCCTTCCGGCAGGGGACTACGAGCAGTACTTC; CDR3 protein: CASRPLPAGDYEQYF
D gene: NA; V gene: TRBV24-1; CDR3 length: 14; clone size: NA; J gene: TRBJ1-5; CDR3 DNA: TGTGCCACCAGTGATAGGGCAGCGAATCAGCCCCAGCATTTT; CDR3 protein: CATSDRAANQPQHF
D gene: TRBD1; V gene: TRBV10-3; CDR3 length: 14; clone size: NA; J gene: TRBJ1-3; CDR3 DNA: TGTGCCATCAGAGGACAGGGCTCTGGAAACACCATATATTTT; CDR3 protein: CAIRGQGSGNTIYF
D gene: NA; V gene: TRBV9; CDR3 length: 15; clone size: NA; J gene: TRBJ2-2; CDR3 DNA: TGTGCCAGCAGCTCTAAGGGGGTTGACCCCGGGGAGCTGTTTTTT; CDR3 protein: CASSSKGVDPGELFF
D gene: TRBD2; V gene: TRBV4-2; CDR3 length: 17; clone size: NA; J gene: TRBJ2-1; CDR3 DNA: TGTGCCAGCAGCCAAGATCAGAGCGGGGGGGCCTACAATGAGCAGTTCTTC; CDR3 protein: CASSQDQSGGAYNEQFF
D gene: TRBD1; V gene: TRBV29-1; CDR3 length: 15; clone size: NA; J gene: TRBJ2-5; CDR3 DNA: TGCAGCGTTGAAGTAGGGGGGACAGGGGGTCAGACCCAGTACTTC; CDR3 protein: CSVEVGGTGGQTQYF
D gene: NA; V gene: TRBV6-5; CDR3 length: 15; clone size: few; J gene: TRBJ2-6; CDR3 DNA: TGTGCCAGCAGATCGGACAGTTCTGGGGCCAACGTCCTGACTTTC; CDR3 protein: CASRSDSSGANVLTF
D gene: NA; V gene: TRBV6-5; CDR3 length: 16; clone size: NA; J gene: TRBJ2-7; CDR3 DNA: TGTGCCAGCAGTTACTTTATTACAGGGTTGGGGCTCGAGCAGTACTTC; CDR3 protein: CASSYFITGLGLEQYF
D gene: NA; V gene: TRBV27; CDR3 length: 14; clone size: NA; J gene: TRBJ2-3; CDR3 DNA: TGTGCCAGCCGCTCTTTCGGAGCCACAGATACGCAGTATTTT; CDR3 protein: CASRSFGATDTQYF
D gene: NA; V gene: TRBV21-1; CDR3 length: 18; clone size: NA; J gene: TRBJ1-4; CDR3 DNA: TGTGCCAGCACATGGGACAGGGTGAAGGGTGCAACTAATGAAAAACTGTTTTTT; CDR3 protein: CASTWDRVKGATNEKLFF
D gene: NA; V gene: TRBV28; CDR3 length: 14; clone size: NA; J gene: TRBJ1-4; CDR3 DNA: TGTGCCAGCAGTTCCTCAGACTATAATGAAAAACTGTTTTTT; CDR3 protein: CASSSSDYNEKLFF
D gene: NA; V gene: TRBV7-2; CDR3 length: 15; clone size: NA; J gene: TRBJ2-1; CDR3 DNA: TGTGCCAGCAGCTTGGAGGGACAGACCTACAATGAGCAGTTCTTC; CDR3 protein: CASSLEGQTYNEQFF
D gene: NA; V gene: TRBV6-4; CDR3 length: 14; clone size: NA; J gene: TRBJ1-1; CDR3 DNA: TGTGCCAGCAGAACTGAGAAGGGTGGAACTGAAGCTTTCTTT; CDR3 protein: CASRTEKGGTEAFF
D gene: NA; V gene: TRBV5-1; CDR3 length: 13; clone size: NA; J gene: TRBJ1-4; CDR3 DNA: TGCGCCAGCAGCTTAACGACCGATGAAAAACTGTTTTTT; CDR3 protein: CASSLTTDEKLFF
D gene: NA; V gene: TRBV27; CDR3 length: 12; clone size: NA; J gene: TRBJ2-7; CDR3 DNA: TGTGAGAGCCGCAGGGTCTTGGGGGAGCAGTACTTC; CDR3 protein: CESRRVLGEQYF
D gene: NA; V gene: TRBV19; CDR3 length: 14; clone size: NA; J gene: TRBJ1-1; CDR3 DNA: TGTGCCAGTGCCCATCCGGACAGGAACACTGAAGCTTTCTTT; CDR3 protein: CASAHPDRNTEAFF
D gene: TRBD1; V gene: TRBV27; CDR3 length: 16; clone size: NA; J gene: TRBJ2-7; CDR3 DNA: TGTGCCAGCAGCCGCCCGGACCACAGGGGGTCAGGCGAGCAGTACTTC; CDR3 protein: CASSRPDHRGSGEQYF
D gene: TRBD2; V gene: TRBV27; CDR3 length: 14; clone size: NA; J gene: TRBJ2-3; CDR3 DNA: TGTGCCAGCAGCTGGACTAGCGGCACAGATACGCAGTATTTT; CDR3 protein: CASSWTSGTDTQYF
D gene: TRBD1; V gene: TRBV28; CDR3 length: 17; clone size: NA; J gene: TRBJ1-2; CDR3 DNA: TGTGCCAGCAGGATCACCGGGACAGAAGGCCCTAACTATGGCTACACCTTC; CDR3 protein: CASRITGTEGPNYGYTF
D gene: NA; V gene: TRBV3-1/TRBV3-2; CDR3 length: 14; clone size: NA; J gene: TRBJ1-4; CDR3 DNA: TGTGCCAGCAGCCGCAGAGATCCTAATGAAAAACTGTTTTTT; CDR3 protein: CASSRRDPNEKLFF
D gene: NA; V gene: TRBV24-1; CDR3 length: 13; clone size: NA; J gene: TRBJ1-1; CDR3 DNA: TGTGCCACCAGTGATTTGCGGGGCACTGAAGCTTTCTTT; CDR3 protein: CATSDLRGTEAFF
D gene: TRBD2; V gene: TRBV5-4; CDR3 length: 14; clone size: NA; J gene: TRBJ2-7; CDR3 DNA: TGTGCCAGCAGCTTGGCCGGCGGGAGGCGCGAGCAGTACTTC; CDR3 protein: CASSLAGGRREQYF
D gene: NA; V gene: TRBV6-5; CDR3 length: 15; clone size: NA; J gene: TRBJ1-2; CDR3 DNA: TGTGCCAGCAGACCTCACGACGGACCCAACTATGGCTACACCTTC; CDR3 protein: CASRPHDGPNYGYTF
D gene: TRBD1; V gene: TRBV11-3; CDR3 length: 13; clone size: once; J gene: TRBJ1-1; CDR3 DNA: TGTGCCAGCAGCCTGGGACAGGGCGGGGGAGCTTTCTTT; CDR3 protein: CASSLGQGGGAFF
D gene: TRBD2; V gene: TRBV28; CDR3 length: 17; clone size: NA; J gene: TRBJ2-2; CDR3 DNA: TGTGCCAGCAGGGGGACTAGCGGGAGTAGGAACACCGGGGAGCTGTTTTTT; CDR3 protein: CASRGTSGSRNTGELFF
D gene: NA; V gene: TRBV19; CDR3 length: 13; clone size: NA; J gene: TRBJ1-2; CDR3 DNA: TGTGCCAGTAGAGAGGCAGGGAATAATGGCTACACCTTC; CDR3 protein: CASREAGNNGYTF
D gene: NA; V gene: TRBV5-1; CDR3 length: 14; clone size: NA; J gene: TRBJ2-5; CDR3 DNA: TGCGCCAGCAGCCCTGGACTGTTCACGGTAACCCAGTACTTC; CDR3 protein: CASSPGLFTVTQYF
D gene: TRBD2; V gene: TRBV5-1; CDR3 length: 16; clone size: once; J gene: TRBJ2-3; CDR3 DNA: TGCGCCAGCAGAACCGGGACTAGCGACTTCACAGATACGCAGTATTTT; CDR3 protein: CASRTGTSDFTDTQYF
D gene: NA; V gene: TRBV30; CDR3 length: 13; clone size: NA; J gene: TRBJ2-7; CDR3 DNA: TGTGCCTGGAGTGCACAGGCCCCATACGAGCAGTACTTC; CDR3 protein: CAWSAQAPYEQYF
D gene: NA; V gene: TRBV11-2; CDR3 length: 16; clone size: NA; J gene: TRBJ2-4; CDR3 DNA: TGTGCCAGCAGCTTAGAGTCAGACCTAGCCAAAAACATTCAGTACTTC; CDR3 protein: CASSLESDLAKNIQYF
D gene: TRBD1; V gene: TRBV5-1; CDR3 length: 16; clone size: NA; J gene: TRBJ2-7; CDR3 DNA: TGCGCCAGCAGCTTAACAGGGGGCGCCTACTCCTACGAGCAGTACTTC; CDR3 protein: CASSLTGGAYSYEQYF
D gene: TRBD1; V gene: TRBV12-5; CDR3 length: 13; clone size: NA; J gene: TRBJ1-1; CDR3 DNA: TGTGCTAGTGGTTTGGTTCCCAGGGGGCCGACTTTCTTT; CDR3 protein: CASGLVPRGPTFF
D gene: NA; V gene: TRBV10-3; CDR3 length: 12; clone size: NA; J gene: TRBJ2-7; CDR3 DNA: TGTGCCATCTCCGGGCAGGCCTACGAGCAGTACTTC; CDR3 protein: CAISGQAYEQYF
D gene: NA; V gene: TRBV18; CDR3 length: 14; clone size: NA; J gene: TRBJ1-2; CDR3 DNA: TGTGCCAGCTCACCGCCCAATGGTGACTATGGCTACACCTTC; CDR3 protein: CASSPPNGDYGYTF
D gene: TRBD1; V gene: TRBV10-3; CDR3 length: 13; clone size: NA; J gene: TRBJ1-3; CDR3 DNA: TGTGCCATCAGTCCGGGACAGAAGAACACCATATATTTT; CDR3 protein: CAISPGQKNTIYF
D gene: NA; V gene: TRBV11-2; CDR3 length: 12; clone size: NA; J gene: TRBJ2-1; CDR3 DNA: TGTGCATCATACGGAATGGGGAATGAGCAGTTCTTC; CDR3 protein: CASYGMGNEQFF
D gene: TRBD2; V gene: TRBV5-6; CDR3 length: 15; clone size: NA; J gene: TRBJ2-5; CDR3 DNA: TGTGCCAGCAGCGGGGGACTAGCGGCCCAAGAGACCCAGTACTTC; CDR3 protein: CASSGGLAAQETQYF
D gene: TRBD1; V gene: TRBV7-2; CDR3 length: 17; clone size: NA; J gene: TRBJ1-1; CDR3 DNA: TGTGCCAGCAGCTTATTCGCGCCGGGACAGGGGGCCACTGAAGCTTTCTTT; CDR3 protein: CASSLFAPGQGATEAFF
D gene: TRBD1; V gene: TRBV11-3; CDR3 length: 20; clone size: few; J gene: TRBJ2-2; CDR3 DNA: TGTGCCAGCAGCCCAACTCCCCCAACGAGGACAGGGGGCGCGTTCGGGGAGCTGTTTTTT; CDR3 protein: CASSPTPPTRTGGAFGELFF
D gene: NA; V gene: TRBV6-1; CDR3 length: 14; clone size: NA; J gene: TRBJ1-1; CDR3 DNA: TGTGCCAGCAGTGAGCACATGGAGAACACTGAAGCTTTCTTT; CDR3 protein: CASSEHMENTEAFF
D gene: TRBD2; V gene: TRBV4-2; CDR3 length: 15; clone size: few; J gene: TRBJ2-1; CDR3 DNA: TGTGCCAGCAGCCAAGGAGCGGGAGGGCTCAATGAGCAGTTCTTC; CDR3 protein: CASSQGAGGLNEQFF
D gene: NA; V gene: TRBV9; CDR3 length: 14; clone size: NA; J gene: TRBJ1-5; CDR3 DNA: TGTGCCAGCAGCCCCGCACCCAGCAATCAGCCCCAGCATTTT; CDR3 protein: CASSPAPSNQPQHF
D gene: NA; V gene: TRBV30; CDR3 length: 12; clone size: NA; J gene: TRBJ1-6; CDR3 DNA: TGTGCCTGGAGTCTGGGGGCACCGGCCCTCCACTTT; CDR3 protein: CAWSLGAPALHF
D gene: NA; V gene: TRBV7-9; CDR3 length: 16; clone size: NA; J gene: TRBJ2-2; CDR3 DNA: TGTGCCAGCAGCTTAGGAGGGGCCCCGAACACCGGGGAGCTGTTTTTT; CDR3 protein: CASSLGGAPNTGELFF
D gene: NA; V gene: TRBV27; CDR3 length: 16; clone size: NA; J gene: TRBJ1-6; CDR3 DNA: TGTGCCAGCAGATCTACCACTCGGGAGACTAATTCACCCCTCCACTTT; CDR3 protein: CASRSTTRETNSPLHF
D gene: NA; V gene: TRBV3-1/TRBV3-2; CDR3 length: 13; clone size: NA; J gene: TRBJ2-2; CDR3 DNA: TGTGCCAGCAGCCAAGTATCCACCGGGGAGCTGTTTTTT; CDR3 protein: CASSQVSTGELFF
D gene: TRBD2; V gene: TRBV25-1; CDR3 length: 14; clone size: NA; J gene: TRBJ2-1; CDR3 DNA: TGTGCCAGCAGTGAATACAGGGAGGGGTATGAGCAGTTCTTC; CDR3 protein: CASSEYREGYEQFF